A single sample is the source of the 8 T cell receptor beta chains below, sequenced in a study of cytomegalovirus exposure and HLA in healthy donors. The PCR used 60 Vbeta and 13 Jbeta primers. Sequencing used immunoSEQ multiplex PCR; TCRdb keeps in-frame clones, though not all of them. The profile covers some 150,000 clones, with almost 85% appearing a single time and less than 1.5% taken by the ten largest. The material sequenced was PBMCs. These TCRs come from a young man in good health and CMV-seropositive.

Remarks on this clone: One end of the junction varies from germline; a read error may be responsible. The CDR3 region is CVSSTEQNTGELFF. DNA for the CDR3: TGTGTCAGCAGCACCGAGCAGAACACCGGGGAGCTGTTTTTT. The chain is built from TRBV9 and TRBJ2-2; D unclear. Germline V gene lookup returns CDR1 SGDLS and CDR2 YYNGEE. The CDR3 has 14 amino acids.

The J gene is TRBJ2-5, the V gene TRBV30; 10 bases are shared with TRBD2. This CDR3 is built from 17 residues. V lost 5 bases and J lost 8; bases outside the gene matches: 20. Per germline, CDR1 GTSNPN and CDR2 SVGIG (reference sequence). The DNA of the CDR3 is TGTGCCTGGCGGATAAAGGGGCTAGCGGGGGAAACGGGTACCCAGTACTTC. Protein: CAWRIKGLAGETGTQYF. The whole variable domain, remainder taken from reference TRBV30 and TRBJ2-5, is SQTIHQWPATLVQPVGSPLSLECTVEGTSNPNLYWYRQAAGRGLQLLFYSVGIGQISSEVPQNLSASRPQDRQFILSSKKLLLSDSGFYLCAWRIKGLAGETGTQYFGPGTRLLVL.

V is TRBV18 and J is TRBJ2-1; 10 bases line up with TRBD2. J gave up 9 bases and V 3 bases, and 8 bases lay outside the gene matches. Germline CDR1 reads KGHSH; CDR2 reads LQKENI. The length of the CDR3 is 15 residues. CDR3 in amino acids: CASSPAASGGSEQFF. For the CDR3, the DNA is TGTGCCAGCTCACCGGCGGCTAGCGGGGGTAGTGAGCAGTTCTTC.

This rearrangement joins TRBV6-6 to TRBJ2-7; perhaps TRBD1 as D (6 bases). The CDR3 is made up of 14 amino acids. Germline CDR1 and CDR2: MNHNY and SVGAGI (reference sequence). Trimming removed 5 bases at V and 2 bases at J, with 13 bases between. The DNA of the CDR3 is TGTGCCAGCAGTGCACAGGGTGGGGCCTACGAGCAGTACTTC. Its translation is CASSAQGGAYEQYF.

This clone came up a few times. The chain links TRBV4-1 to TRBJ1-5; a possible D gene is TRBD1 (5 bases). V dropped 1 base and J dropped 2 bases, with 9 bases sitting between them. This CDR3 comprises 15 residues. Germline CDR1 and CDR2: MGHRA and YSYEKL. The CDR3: CASSQAGVGNQPQHF. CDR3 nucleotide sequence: TGCGCCAGCAGCCAAGCGGGGGTTGGCAATCAGCCCCAGCATTTT.

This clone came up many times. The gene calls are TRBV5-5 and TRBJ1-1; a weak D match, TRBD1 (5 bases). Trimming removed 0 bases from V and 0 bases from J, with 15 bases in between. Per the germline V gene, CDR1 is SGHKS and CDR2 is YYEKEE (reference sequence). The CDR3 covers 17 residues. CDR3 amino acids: CASSLGGEIWVNTEAFF. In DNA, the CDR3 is TGTGCCAGCAGCTTGGGGGGGGAAATTTGGGTGAACACTGAAGCTTTCTTT.

The CDR3 coding sequence is TGTGCCATCAAGGGCCCCGGGACAGACTACAATGAGCAGTTCTTC. It codes for CAIKGPGTDYNEQFF. The gene calls are TRBV10-3 and TRBJ2-1; 7 nucleotides match TRBD1. The CDR3 is made up of 15 amino acids. CDR1 is ENHRY, CDR2 SYGVKD, per germline. V lost 7 bases to trimming and J lost 3 bases; unmatched junction nucleotides: 9.

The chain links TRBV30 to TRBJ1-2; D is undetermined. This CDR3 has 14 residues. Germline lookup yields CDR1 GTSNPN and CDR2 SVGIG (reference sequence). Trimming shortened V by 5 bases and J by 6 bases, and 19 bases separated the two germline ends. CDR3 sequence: CAWFSLPGSDGYTF. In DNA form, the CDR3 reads TGTGCCTGGTTCTCTCTACCGGGGTCCGATGGCTACACCTTC.